Each of the 24 T cell receptor beta chains below was sequenced from the same sample in a study of Ad26.COV2.S vaccination and SARS-CoV-2 variants. As for treatment: around 19 received Ad26.COV2.S at low or high dose, single or two shots; about 5 received placebo; per-sample allocation not given. Day 63 after the first vaccine or placebo injection was the time point for sampling. Clones were sequenced by immunoSEQ multiplex PCR, and TCRdb holds only the in-frame ones, with some missing. The sample has 300,000 to 400,000 clones; roughly 88% are singletons. The sequenced sample was peripheral blood, obtained in a trial of Ad26.COV2.S vaccine versus placebo. Receptors were obtained from a person aged 18-60 years who received the Ad26.COV2.S COVID-19 vaccine or a placebo.

Points on this clone: Germline is not matched at one junction end, which may reflect a read error. The chain is built from TRBV18 and TRBJ1-4; D remains unclear. Germline V CDR1 and CDR2: KGHSH, LQKENI. This CDR3 is built from 15 residues. The CDR3 DNA reads as TGTGCCAGCTCACCACGGGGTAAGGCGGTTGAAATACTGTTTTTT. This translates into CASSPRGKAVEILFF.

J is TRBJ2-7 and V is TRBV29-1; weak D call: TRBD1 (6 bases). The CDR3 consists of 12 residues. V was shortened by 4 bases and J by 2 bases, with 9 bases between the two germline ends. Looked up from germline, CDR1 is SQVTM and CDR2 is ANQGSEA. CDR3 coding DNA: TGCAGCGTTGGTCAGGGGACCTACGAGCAGTACTTC. It is translated as CSVGQGTYEQYF.

The rearrangement joins TRBV7-2 to TRBJ2-2; D gene ambiguous. The germline gives CDR1 SGHTA, CDR2 FQGNSA. V was cut by 3 bases and J by 4 bases, with 9 bases left in between. The CDR3 has 14 residues. DNA of the CDR3: TGTGCCAGCAGCTTCGGAGATGGCACCGGGGAGCTGTTTTTT. Translation: CASSFGDGTGELFF. The complete variable domain, with remaining parts taken from reference TRBV7-2 and TRBJ2-2, reads GAGVSQSPSNKVTEKGKDVELRCDPISGHTALYWYRQSLGQGLEFLIYFQGNSAPDKSGLPSDRFSAERTGGSVSTLTIQRTQQEDSAVYLCASSFGDGTGELFFGEGSRLTVL.

This chain connects TRBV4-1 to TRBJ1-2, with D unresolved. CDR3 size: 15 residues. CDR1 is MGHRA, CDR2 YSYEKL, per germline. Trimming removed 1 base from V and 6 bases from J, with 15 bases in between. The CDR3 here is CASSQGGNGGDGYTF. Here the CDR3 DNA reads TGCGCCAGCAGCCAAGGAGGGAACGGAGGAGATGGCTACACCTTC.

The gene calls are TRBV4-3 and TRBJ2-1; TRBD2 aligns across 12 bases. CDR1 is LGHNA, CDR2 YSLEER, per germline. CDR3 length equals 16 residues. Losses at the gene ends were 3 bases for V and 3 bases for J; bases not matched to a gene: 3. The CDR3 loop is CASSQGTSGYYNEQFF. The DNA of the CDR3 is TGCGCCAGCAGCCAGGGGACTAGCGGGTACTACAATGAGCAGTTCTTC.

CDR3 protein: CASSWTRWNNEQFF. CDR3 nucleotides: TGTGCCAGCAGCTGGACTAGGTGGAACAATGAGCAGTTCTTC. The chain has TRBV5-6 and TRBJ2-1; 7 nucleotides align to TRBD2. With V trimmed by 3 bases and J by 5 bases, 5 bases remained unmatched. The CDR3 is 14 residues long. Germline values: CDR1 SGHDT, CDR2 YYEEEE.

This rearrangement joins TRBV5-1 to TRBJ1-5, with 7 bases that match TRBD1. CDR1 and CDR2 (germline): SGHRS, YFSETQ. V lost 2 bases, J lost 2 bases, and 4 bases stayed unmatched. CDR3 size: 15 residues. CDR3 sequence reads: CASSLTGTGNQPQHF. The CDR3 DNA sequence: TGCGCCAGCAGCTTAACCGGGACAGGCAATCAGCCCCAGCATTTT. Supplemented by reference TRBV5-1 and TRBJ1-5, the full variable domain reads KAGVTQTPRYLIKTRGQQVTLSCSPISGHRSVSWYQQTPGQGLQFLFEYFSETQRNKGNFPGRFSGRQFSNSRSEMNVSTLELGDSALYLCASSLTGTGNQPQHFGDGTRLSIL.

The genes are TRBV7-2 and TRBJ1-4, with D perhaps matching TRBD1 (6 bases). Germline loops: CDR1 SGHTA, CDR2 FQGNSA. V lost 5 bases and J 5 bases, leaving 15 bases between the germline ends. The CDR3 covers 15 residues. The CDR3 spells CASSRRGYVNEKLFF. In nucleotides, the CDR3 is TGTGCCAGCAGCCGTAGGGGGTATGTGAATGAAAAACTGTTTTTT.

This clone was detected a few times. The J gene is TRBJ2-5, the V gene TRBV29-1, with 10 positions matching TRBD1. The CDR3 totals 14 residues. The germline CDR1 and CDR2 sequences are SQVTM and ANQGSEA. J gave up 13 bases and V 2 bases, and 13 bases lay outside the gene matches. The CDR3 protein is CSVERIGQGGIRYF. The CDR3, as DNA: TGCAGCGTTGAAAGAATCGGACAGGGGGGTATCAGGTACTTC.

The chain links TRBV10-3 to TRBJ1-2, with 7 bases lining up with TRBD1. V lost 6 bases and J lost 5; bases outside the gene matches: 3. CDR1 is ENHRY, CDR2 SYGVKD, per germline. CDR3 length equals 12 residues. The CDR3, as DNA: TGTGCCATCAGCGGGACAGCTTATGGCTACACCTTC. Its translation is CAISGTAYGYTF.

The chain recombines TRBV7-9 with TRBJ1-1; a weak D match, TRBD1 (5 bases). Trimming took off 10 bases at V and 1 base at J, with 19 bases between the two ends. CDR3 length: 15 residues. CDR1 and CDR2 (germline): SEHNR, FQNEAQ (reference sequence). The CDR3 sequence: CATQDRGRENTEAFF. The CDR3 region has the DNA TGTGCCACCCAAGATAGGGGCCGAGAGAACACTGAAGCTTTCTTT.

The chain recombines TRBV4-3 with TRBJ1-1, with no clear D. Deletions cut 2 bases from V and 3 bases from J, with 19 bases between. Germline CDR1 is LGHNA and CDR2 is YSLEER. The CDR3 is 17 residues long. CDR3 coding DNA: TGCGCCAGCAGCCAAAGCGGTAGGGCAGGCCTGTACACTGAAGCTTTCTTT. It specifies CASSQSGRAGLYTEAFF.

The genes are TRBV30 and TRBJ2-5; no clear D. Trimming left V 2 bases short and J 5 bases short, with 9 bases between. CDR1 GTSNPN and CDR2 SVGIG come from the germline V gene (reference sequence). The CDR3 is 12 residues long. This CDR3 is CAWSLGMETQYF. The DNA for the CDR3 is TGTGCCTGGAGTTTGGGTATGGAGACCCAGTACTTC.

The chain employs TRBV19 and TRBJ1-5; possible D gene TRBD1, 6 bases. In germline, CDR1 is LNHDA, CDR2 SQIVND (reference sequence). Trimming removed 2 bases from V and 3 bases from J, with 14 bases in between. CDR3 length: 16 amino acids. CDR3 amino acids: CASSIWWGQDNQPQHF. The CDR3 nucleotides read TGTGCCAGTAGTATATGGTGGGGGCAAGACAATCAGCCCCAGCATTTT. Full variable domain (outside the CDR3, taken from reference TRBV19 and TRBJ1-5): DGGITQSPKYLFRKEGQNVTLSCEQNLNHDAMYWYRQDPGQGLRLIYYSQIVNDFQKGDIAEGYSVSREKKESFPLTVTSAQKNPTAFYLCASSIWWGQDNQPQHFGDGTRLSIL.

The chain employs TRBV5-8 and TRBJ2-2; 7 nucleotides align to TRBD2. The J segment lost 1 base and the V segment lost 1 base, leaving 4 bases of the junction unmatched. Germline-derived CDR1 and CDR2 are SGHTS and YDEGEE. The CDR3 extends over 16 amino acids. The CDR3, as DNA: TGTGCCAGCAGCTTGCTATCGGGGGGGAACACCGGGGAGCTGTTTTTT. This encodes CASSLLSGGNTGELFF.

DNA for the CDR3: TGTGCCAGCTCACGGGACAGGGGGAAGGGTCAGCCCCAGCATTTT. Translated: CASSRDRGKGQPQHF. This sequence joins TRBV18 and TRBJ1-5; TRBD1 matches at 11 bases. From germline, CDR1 is KGHSH and CDR2 LQKENI. V dropped 4 bases and J dropped 6; count of bases not matched to a gene: 5. The CDR3 sequence is 15 residues long.

The gene calls are TRBV4-3 and TRBJ1-4; 8 nucleotides align to TRBD1. CDR1 and CDR2 from the germline V gene are LGHNA and YSLEER. Trimming took 4 bases from V and 7 from J; bases not matched to a gene: 8. CDR3 length equals 15 residues. CDR3 sequence: CASSPSGGPGEKLFF. In DNA form, the CDR3 reads TGCGCCAGCAGCCCTTCAGGGGGCCCGGGTGAAAAACTGTTTTTT.

CDR3 residues: CASSETKKPLTNYGYTF. CDR3 bases: TGTGCCAGTAGTGAGACAAAGAAACCGCTTACTAACTATGGCTACACCTTC. V and J are TRBV19 and TRBJ1-2; unclear D gene. This CDR3 contains 17 residues. Germline V CDR1 and CDR2: LNHDA, SQIVND (reference sequence). The germline V and J ends were trimmed by 5 bases and 0 bases, with 19 bases remaining between them.

The gene calls are TRBV7-2 and TRBJ2-5, with D possibly being TRBD1 or TRBD2 (5 bases each). The germline V gene encodes CDR1 SGHTA and CDR2 FQGNSA. The CDR3 runs 16 residues. V was pared by 5 bases and J by 2 bases, with 18 bases between. CDR3 nucleotide sequence: TGTGCCAGCAGCCCTGCAGGAGGACACCAACAAGAGACCCAGTACTTC. This encodes CASSPAGGHQQETQYF.

V gene TRBV27 combines with J gene TRBJ2-7, with D unresolved. V was pared by 6 bases and J by 3 bases, with 15 bases between. In germline, CDR1 is MNHEY, CDR2 SMNVEV (reference sequence). CDR3 length: 14 residues. The CDR3 sequence is CASSHIGELYEQYV. CDR3 bases: TGTGCCAGCAGCCACATAGGAGAGCTCTACGAGCAGTACGTC.

This rearrangement joins TRBV5-8 to TRBJ1-6, with TRBD1 matching 9 bases. Per germline, CDR1 SGHTS and CDR2 YDEGEE. The CDR3 spans 16 residues. The J segment lost 7 bases and the V segment lost 1 base, leaving 6 bases of the junction unmatched. CDR3: CASSLWGQGRNSPLHF. As DNA, the CDR3 is TGTGCCAGCAGCTTGTGGGGACAGGGTCGAAATTCACCCCTCCACTTT.

This chain uses TRBV4-3 with TRBJ2-1; D uncertain. CDR3 length: 14 amino acids. Trimming shortened V by 8 bases and J by 3 bases, and 14 bases separated the two germline ends. CDR1 and CDR2 from the germline V gene are LGHNA and YSLEER. The CDR3 bases are TGCGCCAGCGGCGTTAGTCGTGGCTACAATGAGCAGTTCTTC. It is translated as CASGVSRGYNEQFF.

The rearrangement uses TRBV5-1 and TRBJ2-1; D ambiguous. V lost 3 bases and J lost 5, with 9 bases in between. Germline V CDR1 and CDR2: SGHRS, YFSETQ. There are 13 residues in the CDR3. The CDR3 region has the DNA TGCGCCAGCAGCTCCCCCCCTAACAATGAGCAGTTCTTC. As protein: CASSSPPNNEQFF.

This chain connects TRBV24-1 to TRBJ2-3; no reliable D call. CDR3 size: 13 residues. Germline assignment: CDR1 KGHDR and CDR2 SFDVKD. The V end was cut by 2 bases, the J end by 6 bases, with 8 bases between. The CDR3 loop reads CATSDSPSDTQYF. CDR3 DNA: TGTGCCACCAGTGATTCCCCTTCTGATACGCAGTATTTT.